These T cell receptor beta chains were read from a single sample in a study of CD8 T cells in ankylosing spondylitis. TCRdb fed the 5' RACE reads into MiXCR, producing one record per CDR3 protein. The sample includes about 300,000 distinct CDR3 sequences, around 10% of them seen just once. Sequencing input: blood, either unsorted or a sorted T cell fraction (not recorded which). These receptors all come from a female donor with ankylosing spondylitis or in good health (not recorded which). The CDR3 runs from the conserved cysteine through the conserved F or W. The D gene is left open where the match is weak. For some rows the clone size is stated as once, few or many, or as a class when expanded; others skip it.

j_gene: TRBJ1-4
d_gene: TRBD1
v_gene: TRBV5-5
abundance: many
CDR3aa: CASSQGTGVEKLFF
CDR3nt: TGTGCCAGCAGCCAAGGGACAGGGGTTGAAAAACTGTTTTTT

j_gene: TRBJ2-7
d_gene: -
v_gene: TRBV11-2
abundance: -
CDR3aa: CASSLDKNEPTSPEAYEQYF
CDR3nt: TGTGCCAGCAGCTTAGATAAAAACGAACCCACTAGTCCTGAAGCCTACGAGCAGTACTTC

j_gene: TRBJ2-1
d_gene: TRBD2
v_gene: TRBV20-1
abundance: many
CDR3aa: CSASGRVGSNEQFF
CDR3nt: TGCAGTGCTAGCGGGAGGGTGGGGTCAAATGAGCAGTTCTTC

j_gene: TRBJ2-1
d_gene: TRBD2
v_gene: TRBV20-1
abundance: many
CDR3aa: CSARATSGMDEQFF
CDR3nt: TGCAGTGCTAGAGCGACTAGCGGGATGGATGAGCAGTTCTTC

j_gene: TRBJ2-7
d_gene: -
v_gene: TRBV7-9
abundance: many
CDR3aa: CASSETGTEFEQYF
CDR3nt: TGTGCCAGCAGCGAAACCGGGACGGAGTTCGAGCAGTACTTC

j_gene: TRBJ2-3
d_gene: TRBD1
v_gene: TRBV5-5
abundance: -
CDR3aa: CASSLNIGQATDTQYF
CDR3nt: TGTGCCAGCAGCTTAAATATCGGACAGGCTACAGATACGCAGTATTTT

j_gene: TRBJ2-1
d_gene: -
v_gene: TRBV5-1
abundance: many
CDR3aa: CASGGGSSYNEQFF
CDR3nt: TGCGCCAGCGGGGGCGGGAGTAGCTACAATGAGCAGTTCTTC

j_gene: TRBJ2-3
d_gene: TRBD1
v_gene: TRBV12-3/TRBV12-4
abundance: few
CDR3aa: CASSHRDRGRTSTDTQYF
CDR3nt: TGTGCCAGCAGTCACCGGGACAGGGGCCGGACTAGCACAGATACGCAGTATTTT

j_gene: TRBJ1-5
d_gene: -
v_gene: TRBV19
abundance: -
CDR3aa: CASSLYPPGRLNQPQHF
CDR3nt: TGTGCCAGTAGTTTATACCCTCCGGGACGGCTCAATCAGCCCCAGCATTTT

j_gene: TRBJ2-3
d_gene: -
v_gene: TRBV7-2
abundance: few
CDR3aa: CASSFPPSDTQYF
CDR3nt: TGTGCCAGCAGCTTTCCACCCTCGGATACGCAGTATTTT

j_gene: TRBJ2-5
d_gene: -
v_gene: TRBV6-1
abundance: -
CDR3aa: CASSVVLSDQYF
CDR3nt: TGTGCCAGCAGTGTGGTTCTTTCGGACCAGTACTTC

j_gene: TRBJ2-4
d_gene: -
v_gene: TRBV27
abundance: many
CDR3aa: CASSTGPLIAKNIQYF
CDR3nt: TGTGCCAGCAGCACGGGCCCGTTGATAGCCAAAAACATTCAGTACTTC

j_gene: TRBJ2-1
d_gene: -
v_gene: TRBV5-1
abundance: few
CDR3aa: CASSPQGGEYGEQFF
CDR3nt: TGCGCCAGCAGCCCGCAAGGGGGTGAGTACGGTGAGCAGTTCTTC

j_gene: TRBJ2-1
d_gene: -
v_gene: TRBV3-1
abundance: few
CDR3aa: CASSNKTTFSGNEQFF
CDR3nt: TGTGCCAGCAGCAATAAGACTACTTTTTCTGGGAATGAGCAGTTCTTC

j_gene: TRBJ1-1
d_gene: -
v_gene: TRBV4-2
abundance: many
CDR3aa: CASSQEVGFTEAFF
CDR3nt: TGTGCCAGCAGCCAAGAAGTGGGATTCACTGAAGCTTTCTTT

j_gene: TRBJ1-2
d_gene: TRBD1
v_gene: TRBV29-1
abundance: few
CDR3aa: CSVDVTGVDNGYTF
CDR3nt: TGCAGCGTTGACGTGACAGGGGTAGACAATGGCTACACCTTC

j_gene: TRBJ2-1
d_gene: -
v_gene: TRBV12-3/TRBV12-4
abundance: many
CDR3aa: CASSLMEGQQFF
CDR3nt: TGTGCCAGCAGTTTAATGGAGGGTCAACAGTTCTTC

j_gene: TRBJ2-7
d_gene: -
v_gene: TRBV3-1
abundance: many
CDR3aa: CASSPGTASSEQYF
CDR3nt: TGTGCCAGCAGCCCGGGGACCGCAAGCAGCGAGCAGTACTTC

j_gene: TRBJ1-6
d_gene: -
v_gene: TRBV3-1
abundance: few
CDR3aa: CASRPMTDNSPLHF
CDR3nt: TGTGCCAGCAGGCCAATGACAGATAATTCACCCCTCCACTTT

j_gene: TRBJ2-7
d_gene: -
v_gene: TRBV5-5
abundance: few
CDR3aa: CASSALTGQYF
CDR3nt: TGTGCCAGCAGCGCGTTAACCGGGCAGTACTTC

j_gene: TRBJ1-2
d_gene: TRBD1
v_gene: TRBV6-6
abundance: -
CDR3aa: CASSSDRAYGYTF
CDR3nt: TGTGCCAGCAGTTCCGACAGGGCCTATGGCTACACCTTC

j_gene: TRBJ1-2
d_gene: TRBD1
v_gene: TRBV5-6
abundance: -
CDR3aa: CASSPPGFDRASHGYTF
CDR3nt: TGTGCCAGCAGCCCTCCAGGTTTCGACAGGGCGTCCCATGGCTACACCTTC

j_gene: TRBJ2-2
d_gene: -
v_gene: TRBV5-1
abundance: many
CDR3aa: CASNPDGSGPGELFF
CDR3nt: TGCGCCAGCAACCCTGATGGGAGTGGCCCCGGGGAGCTGTTTTTT

j_gene: TRBJ2-1
d_gene: TRBD2
v_gene: TRBV7-9
abundance: many
CDR3aa: CASSPPGGGSKFF
CDR3nt: TGTGCCAGCAGTCCCCCTGGTGGCGGGAGTAAGTTCTTC

j_gene: TRBJ2-2
d_gene: -
v_gene: TRBV6-2/TRBV6-3
abundance: many
CDR3aa: CASIRQNTGELFF
CDR3nt: TGTGCCAGCATTAGACAGAACACCGGGGAGCTGTTTTTT

j_gene: TRBJ2-2
d_gene: -
v_gene: TRBV5-1
abundance: few
CDR3aa: CASSPKRPGSGELFF
CDR3nt: TGCGCCAGCAGCCCTAAACGACCCGGGAGCGGGGAGCTGTTTTTT

j_gene: TRBJ2-2
d_gene: -
v_gene: TRBV6-4
abundance: many
CDR3aa: CASTRNSDTGELFF
CDR3nt: TGTGCCAGCACGAGGAATTCTGACACCGGGGAGCTGTTTTTT

j_gene: TRBJ2-1
d_gene: TRBD1
v_gene: TRBV3-1
abundance: many
CDR3aa: CASSFVRGPYNEQFF
CDR3nt: TGTGCCAGCAGCTTCGTTAGGGGGCCCTACAATGAGCAGTTCTTC

j_gene: TRBJ2-3
d_gene: -
v_gene: TRBV5-1
abundance: many
CDR3aa: CASSSDADTQYF
CDR3nt: TGCGCCAGCAGCTCCGATGCAGATACGCAGTATTTT

j_gene: TRBJ2-1
d_gene: -
v_gene: TRBV12-3/TRBV12-4
abundance: many
CDR3aa: CATGLANEQFF
CDR3nt: TGTGCCACCGGACTGGCGAATGAGCAGTTCTTC

j_gene: TRBJ1-6
d_gene: TRBD1
v_gene: TRBV5-4
abundance: few
CDR3aa: CASSLASGQGSTYNSPLHF
CDR3nt: TGTGCCAGCAGCTTGGCCTCGGGACAGGGAAGTACCTATAATTCACCCCTCCACTTT

j_gene: TRBJ1-2
d_gene: TRBD1
v_gene: TRBV7-9
abundance: few
CDR3aa: CASSPQRTGGHYGYTF
CDR3nt: TGTGCCAGCAGCCCACAGAGGACAGGGGGCCACTATGGCTACACCTTC

j_gene: TRBJ2-1
d_gene: TRBD2
v_gene: TRBV20-1
abundance: many
CDR3aa: CSAFPGLAGGPQEQFF
CDR3nt: TGCAGTGCTTTTCCTGGACTAGCGGGGGGGCCCCAAGAGCAGTTCTTC

j_gene: TRBJ1-1
d_gene: -
v_gene: TRBV29-1
abundance: many
CDR3aa: CSVNRGFETEAFF
CDR3nt: TGCAGCGTCAATAGGGGGTTTGAGACTGAAGCTTTCTTT

j_gene: TRBJ1-1
d_gene: -
v_gene: TRBV20-1
abundance: many
CDR3aa: CSASIGGQMNTEAFF
CDR3nt: TGCAGTGCTTCCATCGGCGGGCAGATGAACACTGAAGCTTTCTTT

j_gene: TRBJ2-5
d_gene: TRBD1
v_gene: TRBV18
abundance: -
CDR3aa: CASSPRQGVQETQYF
CDR3nt: TGTGCCAGCTCACCACGACAGGGGGTACAAGAGACCCAGTACTTC

j_gene: TRBJ1-4
d_gene: TRBD1
v_gene: TRBV7-9
abundance: few
CDR3aa: CASSSHMDTGDEKLFF
CDR3nt: TGTGCCAGCAGCTCACATATGGACACAGGGGACGAAAAACTGTTTTTT

j_gene: TRBJ2-7
d_gene: -
v_gene: TRBV5-1
abundance: many
CDR3aa: CASSLRTASYEQYF
CDR3nt: TGCGCCAGCAGCTTGAGAACAGCCTCCTACGAGCAGTACTTC

j_gene: TRBJ1-5
d_gene: -
v_gene: TRBV12-3/TRBV12-4
abundance: many
CDR3aa: CASRGGPGAQHF
CDR3nt: TGTGCCAGCAGAGGAGGGCCCGGGGCCCAGCATTTT

j_gene: TRBJ1-3
d_gene: TRBD1
v_gene: TRBV20-1
abundance: many
CDR3aa: CSASPGGSGNTIYF
CDR3nt: TGCAGTGCCAGTCCAGGGGGCTCTGGAAACACCATATATTTT

j_gene: TRBJ2-7
d_gene: -
v_gene: TRBV11-2
abundance: -
CDR3aa: CASSLIGTYEQYF
CDR3nt: TGTGCCAGCAGCCTCATTGGAACCTACGAGCAGTACTTC

j_gene: TRBJ2-7
d_gene: -
v_gene: TRBV20-1
abundance: many
CDR3aa: CSASGSLRDPTYEQYF
CDR3nt: TGCAGTGCTAGCGGGTCCCTCCGGGACCCGACCTACGAGCAGTACTTC

j_gene: TRBJ2-3
d_gene: TRBD2
v_gene: TRBV7-3
abundance: many
CDR3aa: CASSPTGGRTDTQYF
CDR3nt: TGTGCCAGCAGCCCGACGGGGGGGCGGACAGATACGCAGTATTTT

j_gene: TRBJ2-1
d_gene: TRBD2
v_gene: TRBV7-2
abundance: many
CDR3aa: CASSLAVTSPYNEQFF
CDR3nt: TGTGCCAGCAGCTTAGCGGTGACTAGCCCCTACAATGAGCAGTTCTTC

j_gene: TRBJ1-4
d_gene: TRBD1
v_gene: TRBV10-2
abundance: many
CDR3aa: CASRNEQGRTTNEKLFF
CDR3nt: TGCGCCAGCAGAAACGAACAGGGGCGTACAACTAATGAAAAACTGTTTTTT

j_gene: TRBJ2-7
d_gene: TRBD2
v_gene: TRBV18
abundance: -
CDR3aa: CASSPEGRGRNRLAPYEQYF
CDR3nt: TGTGCCAGCTCACCAGAGGGCCGGGGCAGAAATCGACTAGCCCCCTACGAGCAGTACTTC

j_gene: TRBJ2-1
d_gene: TRBD1
v_gene: TRBV19
abundance: few
CDR3aa: CASTPRDRGRLVKFF
CDR3nt: TGTGCCAGTACCCCACGGGACAGGGGGCGGCTGGTAAAGTTCTTC

j_gene: TRBJ1-5
d_gene: -
v_gene: TRBV20-1
abundance: many
CDR3aa: CSATDRYQPQHF
CDR3nt: TGCAGTGCTACGGATAGATATCAGCCCCAGCATTTT

j_gene: TRBJ2-7
d_gene: -
v_gene: TRBV6-8
abundance: few
CDR3aa: CASRPRGHEQYF
CDR3nt: TGTGCCAGTAGACCCCGGGGCCACGAGCAGTACTTC

j_gene: TRBJ2-3
d_gene: -
v_gene: TRBV28
abundance: -
CDR3aa: CASSSGGESTGTQYF
CDR3nt: TGTGCCAGCAGTTCGGGCGGGGAGAGTACCGGTACGCAGTATTTT

j_gene: TRBJ1-2
d_gene: -
v_gene: TRBV18
abundance: -
CDR3aa: CASSPTGQTNYGYTF
CDR3nt: TGTGCCAGCTCACCTACGGGACAAACTAACTATGGCTACACCTTC

j_gene: TRBJ1-4
d_gene: -
v_gene: TRBV12-3/TRBV12-4
abundance: many
CDR3aa: CASSLGGATNEKLFF
CDR3nt: TGTGCCAGCAGTTTGGGAGGGGCAACTAATGAAAAACTGTTTTTT

j_gene: TRBJ2-5
d_gene: -
v_gene: TRBV5-1
abundance: -
CDR3aa: CASSPGGRGYRETQYF
CDR3nt: TGCGCCAGCAGCCCGGGAGGCAGGGGATATAGGGAGACCCAGTACTTC

j_gene: TRBJ2-5
d_gene: -
v_gene: TRBV7-6
abundance: once
CDR3aa: CASSSWTLSETQYF
CDR3nt: TGTGCCAGCAGCTCCTGGACACTTTCAGAGACCCAGTACTTC

j_gene: TRBJ2-3
d_gene: -
v_gene: TRBV28
abundance: few
CDR3aa: CASSLRERETDTQYF
CDR3nt: TGTGCCAGCAGCCTTAGAGAGAGGGAGACAGATACGCAGTATTTT

j_gene: TRBJ2-3
d_gene: -
v_gene: TRBV20-1
abundance: many
CDR3aa: CSAGTDTQYF
CDR3nt: TGCTCAGCGGGCACAGATACGCAGTATTTT

j_gene: TRBJ2-2
d_gene: -
v_gene: TRBV20-1
abundance: -
CDR3aa: CSALADLFTGELFF
CDR3nt: TGCAGTGCCTTAGCGGATTTGTTCACCGGGGAGCTGTTTTTT

j_gene: TRBJ2-5
d_gene: TRBD2
v_gene: TRBV20-1
abundance: few
CDR3aa: CSARPPSGGGTEETQYF
CDR3nt: TGCAGTGCTAGACCCCCTAGCGGAGGAGGGACTGAGGAGACCCAGTACTTC

j_gene: TRBJ1-6
d_gene: TRBD1
v_gene: TRBV3-1
abundance: few
CDR3aa: CASSPGTAGSPLHF
CDR3nt: TGTGCCAGCAGCCCAGGGACAGCCGGTTCACCCCTCCACTTT

j_gene: TRBJ1-4
d_gene: -
v_gene: TRBV7-2
abundance: few
CDR3aa: CASSSGPRRLFF
CDR3nt: TGTGCCAGCAGCTCCGGGCCCCGGCGACTGTTTTTT